In this sample, the clone carrying this T cell receptor (beta chain) turned up many times. Its specificity is unknown. The data are from a study of blood T cells in healthy people across ages. This CDR3 contains 14 residues. CDR1 and CDR2 (germline): MNHNY, SVGAGI (reference sequence). V lost 10 bases to trimming and J lost 5 bases; unmatched junction nucleotides: 5. Findings of the study overall: It was the long-lived donors that had more naive CD4+ cells and higher diversity than aged donors. The study regarded diversity estimates from one million T cells as underestimates.

With a J-beta primer mix and a sample-barcoded 5' primer, a second PCR ran about 7 to 12 cycles. The authors tagged each cDNA molecule using a template-switch adaptor with 12 random nucleotides. TCRdb reprocessed the 5' RACE reads with MiXCR, giving one entry per CDR3 protein. The repertoire consists of about 580,000 distinct CDR3 sequences, with 47% occurring once and the leading ten covering about 22%. Extracted total RNA amounted to at least 6 micrograms for each sample. Sequenced sample: blood. The chain links TRBV6-6 to TRBJ2-1; 13 bases map to TRBD2. The TCR comes from an older man in good health. The CDR3: CATALAGGNNEQFF. The DNA of the CDR3 is TGTGCCACCGCACTAGCGGGGGGGAACAATGAGCAGTTCTTC.